The rows below give T cell receptor beta chains drawn from one sample of a study of cytomegalovirus exposure and HLA in healthy donors. The table came from immunoSEQ multiplex PCR; TCRdb's copy has only in-frame clones and leaves some out. This table has 150,000 to 200,000 clones, 75% to 90% appearing once. Sequenced sample: PBMCs. The receptor source for this set is a human donor in good health. Both conserved end residues are part of each CDR3. The D gene is left open where the match is weak. Clone size is stated in some rows and not others, as once, few, many or a class when expanded.

TGCGCCAGCAGCCAAGTGGTGAGCTCCTATAATTCACCCCTCCACTTT,CASSQVVSSYNSPLHF,TRBJ1-6,TRBV4-1,.,.
TGTGCCAGCAGTGAAGGTCAGTTGTGGAGGGGGCGGGGAGAGACCCAGTACTTC,CASSEGQLWRGRGETQYF,TRBJ2-5,TRBV6-1,.,.
TGTGCCAGCAGCCAGAGACAGGGGGCGAACATTCAGTACTTC,CASSQRQGANIQYF,TRBJ2-4,TRBV7-2,TRBD1,.
TGTGCCAGCAGCGGGGGGGGGCGAGACGAGCAGTACTTC,CASSGGGRDEQYF,TRBJ2-7,TRBV2,TRBD2,.
TGTGCCAGCAGCGCCCAGACTAGCGGGGGGACAGATACGCAGTATTTT,CASSAQTSGGTDTQYF,TRBJ2-3,TRBV7-9,TRBD2,.
TGTGCCAGCAGCGACGGACAGGGGGGAAACACCATATATTTT,CASSDGQGGNTIYF,TRBJ1-3,TRBV7-9,TRBD1,.
TGTGCCAGCAACCCGGACAGGGGCTACAAAGAGACCCAGTACTTC,CASNPDRGYKETQYF,TRBJ2-5,TRBV2,TRBD1,once
TGCGCCAGCAGTCCTGGTTACAGGGGGGACGAGCAGTACTTC,CASSPGYRGDEQYF,TRBJ2-7,TRBV10-1,TRBD1,.
TGCGCCAGCACCCCTGGCCCCTCCTACGAGCAGTACTTC,CASTPGPSYEQYF,TRBJ2-7,TRBV5-1,.,.
TGTGCCAGCAGAAATTCAGGCTTCGGGAACACTGAAGCTTTCTTT,CASRNSGFGNTEAFF,TRBJ1-1,TRBV6-4,.,.
TGTGCCAGTAGCCCCCGGGGAGGCTCGGTTAACTATGGCTACACCTTC,CASSPRGGSVNYGYTF,TRBJ1-2,TRBV19,.,.
TGTGCCAGCAGCCCCCCGGAAGGGAGAGCTTTCTTT,CASSPPEGRAFF,TRBJ1-1,TRBV6-6,.,.
TGCGCCAGCAGCTCTTCCAGGGGGCTTAGCACCGGGGAGCTGTTTTTT,CASSSSRGLSTGELFF,TRBJ2-2,TRBV5-1,TRBD1,.
TGTGCCGGCCCTGGACATCCGAACACTGAAGCTTTCTTT,CAGPGHPNTEAFF,TRBJ1-1,TRBV21-1,.,.
TGCGCCAGCAGCCCCGCCTCGGGGGTGAACTATGGCTACACCTTC,CASSPASGVNYGYTF,TRBJ1-2,TRBV4-3,.,.